This paragraph reports one T cell receptor (beta chain). The data were obtained in a study of blood T cell repertoires in COVID-19. Study background: Sites across the United States, Italy and Spain contributed samples from acute and convalescent COVID-19. PBMCs, B-cell-depleted T cells, or T cells provided the cDNA or gDNA that made up the material.

Authors' data handling: By means of reference gene primer amplification, nucleated cell counts were estimated. This table comes from immunoSEQ multiplex PCR, and its TCRdb copy is limited to in-frame clones, with some not included. The V and J calls and clone size are taken from that table; D and trimming were inferred from the DNA. The data hold around 120,000 clones, with almost 90% observed a single time. The germline V gene encodes CDR1 SGHDN and CDR2 FVKESK. The CDR3 has 12 residues. Trimming shortened V by 1 base and J by 13 bases, and 11 bases separated the two germline ends. Sequenced material: peripheral blood. This sequence originates from a woman aged 45-65 years with active or convalescent COVID-19. This chain joins TRBV14 and TRBJ2-1; no clear D gene. DNA of the CDR3: TGTGCCAGCAGCCAAGGTTCAAGCTCTCAGTTCTTC. This translates into CASSQGSSSQFF.